Following are 5 T cell receptor beta chains from one sample sequenced in a study of CD8 T cells in ankylosing spondylitis. TCRdb reprocessed the 5' RACE reads with MiXCR, giving one entry per CDR3 protein. This repertoire shows roughly 180,000 distinct CDR3 sequences, 9.8% found once; its top ten account for less than 15%. Sequencing was done on a sample of blood, either unsorted or a sorted T cell fraction (not recorded which). These receptor sequences come from a female donor with ankylosing spondylitis or in good health (not recorded which).

A few counts support this clonotype. The J gene is TRBJ1-2, the V gene TRBV25-1, with a weak D call TRBD1 (5 bases). The germline CDR1 and CDR2 sequences are MGHDK and SYGVNS. The CDR3 runs 14 residues. V gave up 4 bases and J gave up 4 bases, with 13 bases separating them. The DNA for the CDR3 is TGTGCCAGCAGTGGACCCGGGGCAGCCTATGGCTACACCTTC. This sequence encodes CASSGPGAAYGYTF.

The chain joins TRBV5-6 to TRBJ2-7, with TRBD2 as a possible D gene (7 bases). The CDR3 covers 15 residues. Trimming cost V 9 bases and J 6 bases, with 25 bases left between them. The V gene's germline CDR1 is SGHDT and CDR2 YYEEEE. The CDR3 protein is CAMGPGVRGAIEQYF. The CDR3 DNA sequence: TGTGCCATGGGCCCCGGGGTTCGGGGGGCAATCGAGCAGTACTTC.

Only a few counts were recorded for this clonotype. At one boundary the junction diverges from the germline segment, which might be a read error. The chain employs TRBV2 and TRBJ2-3; D is uncertain. Per the germline V gene, CDR1 is SNHLY and CDR2 is FYNNEI. This CDR3 spans 14 amino acids. CDR3 DNA: TGTGCCAGCAGCGAAGCACCGGGCGCAGATACGCAGTATTTT. It specifies CASSEAPGADTQYF.

This clonotype was seen ten or more times. This chain connects TRBV3-1 to TRBJ2-1, with 10 bases fitting TRBD2. The CDR3 runs to 14 residues. V was clipped by 4 bases and J by 6 bases; unmatched bases: 3. The germline CDR1 and CDR2 sequences are LGHDT and YNNKEL (reference sequence). CDR3 nucleotide sequence: TGTGCCAGCAGCCCTAGCGGGAGTATCAATGAGCAGTTCTTC. Its translation: CASSPSGSINEQFF.

This clonotype was seen at least ten times. Here the CDR3 reads CASSGDNTEAFF. The CDR3 nucleotides read TGTGCCTCCTCCGGGGACAACACTGAAGCTTTCTTT. This chain uses TRBV6-5 with TRBJ1-1; the D gene is possibly TRBD1 (5 bases). Germline CDR1 is MNHEY and CDR2 is SVGAGI. The CDR3 length is 12 residues. Deletions cut 11 bases from V and 2 bases from J, with 12 bases between.